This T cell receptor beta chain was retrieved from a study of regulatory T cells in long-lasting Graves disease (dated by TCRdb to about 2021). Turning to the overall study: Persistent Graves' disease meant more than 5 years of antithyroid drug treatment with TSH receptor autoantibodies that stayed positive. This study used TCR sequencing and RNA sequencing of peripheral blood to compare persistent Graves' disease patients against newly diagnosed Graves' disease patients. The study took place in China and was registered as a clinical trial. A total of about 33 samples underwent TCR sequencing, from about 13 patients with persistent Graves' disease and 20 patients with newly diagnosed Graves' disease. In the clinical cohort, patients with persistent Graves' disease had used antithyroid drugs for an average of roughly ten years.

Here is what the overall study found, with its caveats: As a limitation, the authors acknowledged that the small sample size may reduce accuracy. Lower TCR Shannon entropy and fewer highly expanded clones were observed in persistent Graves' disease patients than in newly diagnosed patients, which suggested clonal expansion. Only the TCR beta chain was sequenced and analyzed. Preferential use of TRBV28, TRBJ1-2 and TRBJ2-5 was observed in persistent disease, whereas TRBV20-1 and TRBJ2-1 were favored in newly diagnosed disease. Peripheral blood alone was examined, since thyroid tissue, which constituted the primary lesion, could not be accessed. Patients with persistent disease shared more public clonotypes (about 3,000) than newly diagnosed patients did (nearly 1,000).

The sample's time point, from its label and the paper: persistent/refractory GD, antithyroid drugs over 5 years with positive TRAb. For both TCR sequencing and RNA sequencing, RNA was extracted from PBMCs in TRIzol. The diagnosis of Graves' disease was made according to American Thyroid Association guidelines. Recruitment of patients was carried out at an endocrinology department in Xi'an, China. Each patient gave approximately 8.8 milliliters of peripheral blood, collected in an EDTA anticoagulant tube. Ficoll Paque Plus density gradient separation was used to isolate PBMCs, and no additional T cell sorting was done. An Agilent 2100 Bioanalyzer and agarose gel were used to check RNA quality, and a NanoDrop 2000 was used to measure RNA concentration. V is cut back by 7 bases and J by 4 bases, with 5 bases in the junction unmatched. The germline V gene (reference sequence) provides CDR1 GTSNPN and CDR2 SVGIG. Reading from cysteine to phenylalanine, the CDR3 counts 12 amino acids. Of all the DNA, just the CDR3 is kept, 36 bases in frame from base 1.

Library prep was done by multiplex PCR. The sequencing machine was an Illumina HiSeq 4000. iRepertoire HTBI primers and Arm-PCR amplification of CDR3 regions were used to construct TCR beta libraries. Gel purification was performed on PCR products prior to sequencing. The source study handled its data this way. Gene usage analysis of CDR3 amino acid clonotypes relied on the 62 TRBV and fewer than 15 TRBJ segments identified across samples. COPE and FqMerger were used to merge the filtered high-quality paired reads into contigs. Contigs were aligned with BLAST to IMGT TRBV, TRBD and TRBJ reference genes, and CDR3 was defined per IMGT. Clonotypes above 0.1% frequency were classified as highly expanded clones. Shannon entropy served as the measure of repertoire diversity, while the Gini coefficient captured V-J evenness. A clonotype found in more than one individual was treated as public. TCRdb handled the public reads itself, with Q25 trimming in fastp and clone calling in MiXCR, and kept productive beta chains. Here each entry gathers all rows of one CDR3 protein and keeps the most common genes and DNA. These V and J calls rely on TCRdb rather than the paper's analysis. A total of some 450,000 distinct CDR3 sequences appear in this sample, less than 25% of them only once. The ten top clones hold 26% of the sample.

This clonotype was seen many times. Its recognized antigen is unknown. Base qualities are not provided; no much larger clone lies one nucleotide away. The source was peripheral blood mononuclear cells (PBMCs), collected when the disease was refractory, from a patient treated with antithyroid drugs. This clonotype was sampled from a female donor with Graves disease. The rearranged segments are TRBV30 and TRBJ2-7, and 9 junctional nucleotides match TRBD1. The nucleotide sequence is TGTGCCTCGTTACAGGGGGCTTACGAGCAGTACTTC. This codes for CASLQGAYEQYF.